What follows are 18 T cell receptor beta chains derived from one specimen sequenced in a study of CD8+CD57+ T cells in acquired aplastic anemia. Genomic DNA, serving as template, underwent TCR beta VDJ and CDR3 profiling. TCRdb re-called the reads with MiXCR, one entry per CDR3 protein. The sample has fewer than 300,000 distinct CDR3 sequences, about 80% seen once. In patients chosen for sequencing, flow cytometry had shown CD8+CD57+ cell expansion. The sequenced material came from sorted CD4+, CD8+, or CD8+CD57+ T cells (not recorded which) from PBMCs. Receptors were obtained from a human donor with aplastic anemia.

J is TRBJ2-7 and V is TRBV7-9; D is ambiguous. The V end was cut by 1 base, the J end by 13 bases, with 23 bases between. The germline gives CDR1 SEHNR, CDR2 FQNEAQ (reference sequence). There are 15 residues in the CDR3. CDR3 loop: CASSLVGSQDTQYYF. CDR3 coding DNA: TGTGCCAGCAGCTTAGTGGGCAGCCAAGACACCCAGTACTACTTC.

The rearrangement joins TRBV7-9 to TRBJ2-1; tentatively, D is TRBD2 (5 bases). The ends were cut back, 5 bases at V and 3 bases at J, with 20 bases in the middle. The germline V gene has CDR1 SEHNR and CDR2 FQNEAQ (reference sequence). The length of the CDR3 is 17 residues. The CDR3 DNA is TGTGCCAGCAGCGGAATAGAAAGCGGCCCTTACTACAATGAGCAGTTCTTC. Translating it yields CASSGIESGPYYNEQFF.

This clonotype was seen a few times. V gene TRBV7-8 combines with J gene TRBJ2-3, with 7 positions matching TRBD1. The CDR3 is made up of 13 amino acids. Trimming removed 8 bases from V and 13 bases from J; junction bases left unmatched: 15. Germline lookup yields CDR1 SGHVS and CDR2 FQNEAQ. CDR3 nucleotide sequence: TGTGCCAGCGGCGTAGGGGGCACAGATAAGAAGTATTTT. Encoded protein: CASGVGGTDKKYF.

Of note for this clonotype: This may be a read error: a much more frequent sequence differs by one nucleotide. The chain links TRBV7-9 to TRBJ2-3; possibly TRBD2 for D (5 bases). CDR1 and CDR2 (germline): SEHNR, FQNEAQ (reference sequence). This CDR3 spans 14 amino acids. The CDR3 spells CASSLAPGELIFGF. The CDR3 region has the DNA TGTGCCAGCAGCTTAGCACCCGGGGAGCTGATTTTTGGATTT.

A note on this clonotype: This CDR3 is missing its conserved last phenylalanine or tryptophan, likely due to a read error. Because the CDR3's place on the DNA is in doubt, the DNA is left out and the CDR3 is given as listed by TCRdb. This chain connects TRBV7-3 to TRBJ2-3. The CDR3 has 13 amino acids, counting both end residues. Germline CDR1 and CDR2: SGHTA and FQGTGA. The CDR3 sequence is CASSREANDVQHL.

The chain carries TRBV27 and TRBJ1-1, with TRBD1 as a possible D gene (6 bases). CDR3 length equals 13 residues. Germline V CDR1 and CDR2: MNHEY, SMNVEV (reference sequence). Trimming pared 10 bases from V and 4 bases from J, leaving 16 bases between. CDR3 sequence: CATKGDSGTEAFF. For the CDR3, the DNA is TGTGCCACCAAGGGGGACTCGGGCACTGAAGCTTTCTTT.

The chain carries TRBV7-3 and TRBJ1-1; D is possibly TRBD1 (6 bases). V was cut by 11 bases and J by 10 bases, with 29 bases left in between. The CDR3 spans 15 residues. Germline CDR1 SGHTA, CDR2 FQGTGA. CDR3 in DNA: TGTGCCGGTCTTGGGGGGGCGGAGACCCAGTACTTAGCTTTCTTT. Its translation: CAGLGGAETQYLAFF.

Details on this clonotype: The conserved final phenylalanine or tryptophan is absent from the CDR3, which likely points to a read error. CDR3 protein: CASSQARGGGYTY. The DNA of the CDR3 is TGCGCCAGCAGCCAAGCGCGAGGAGGTGGCTACACCTAC. The chain couples TRBV7-8 to TRBJ1-2, with no clear D. This CDR3 is 13 amino acids long. CDR1 is SGHVS and CDR2 is FQNEAQ in the germline V gene.

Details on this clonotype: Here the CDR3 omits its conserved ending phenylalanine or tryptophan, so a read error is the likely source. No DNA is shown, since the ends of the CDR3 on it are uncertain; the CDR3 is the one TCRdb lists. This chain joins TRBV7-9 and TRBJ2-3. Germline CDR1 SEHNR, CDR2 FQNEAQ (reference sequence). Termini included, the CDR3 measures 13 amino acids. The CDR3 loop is CASSVAGRYGHNV.

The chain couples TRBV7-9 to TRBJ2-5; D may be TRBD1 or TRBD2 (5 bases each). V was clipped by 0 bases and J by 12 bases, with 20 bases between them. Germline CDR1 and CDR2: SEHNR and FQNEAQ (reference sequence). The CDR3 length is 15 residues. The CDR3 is CASSLADRYGANEYF. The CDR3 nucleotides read TGTGCCAGCAGCTTAGCGGATAGGTACGGGGCCAACGAGTACTTC.

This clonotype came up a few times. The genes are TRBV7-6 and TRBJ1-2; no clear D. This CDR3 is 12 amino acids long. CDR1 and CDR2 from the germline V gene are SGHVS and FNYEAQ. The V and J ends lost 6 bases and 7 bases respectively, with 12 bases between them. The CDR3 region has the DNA TGTGCCAGCAGTCAAACCGGTTCTGGCTACACCTTC. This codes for CASSQTGSGYTF.

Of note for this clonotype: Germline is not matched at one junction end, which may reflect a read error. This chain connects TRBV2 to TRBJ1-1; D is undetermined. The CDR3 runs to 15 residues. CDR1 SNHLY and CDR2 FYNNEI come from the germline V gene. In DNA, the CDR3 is TGTGCCAGCAGTTTATCCGACGGAGGTCAGCCCCAGCATTTCTTC. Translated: CASSLSDGGQPQHFF.

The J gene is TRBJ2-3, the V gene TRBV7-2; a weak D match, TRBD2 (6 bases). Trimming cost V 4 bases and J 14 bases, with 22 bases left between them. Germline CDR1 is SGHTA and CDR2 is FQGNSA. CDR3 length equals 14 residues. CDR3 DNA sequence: TGTGCCAGCAGCTCCGGGGGTGGTGCTGGTACGTTGTATTTT. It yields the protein CASSSGGGAGTLYF. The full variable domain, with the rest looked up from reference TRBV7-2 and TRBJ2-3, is GAGVSQSPSNKVTEKGKDVELRCDPISGHTALYWYRQSLGQGLEFLIYFQGNSAPDKSGLPSDRFSAERTGGSVSTLTIQRTQQEDSAVYLCASSSGGGAGTLYFGPGTRLTVL.

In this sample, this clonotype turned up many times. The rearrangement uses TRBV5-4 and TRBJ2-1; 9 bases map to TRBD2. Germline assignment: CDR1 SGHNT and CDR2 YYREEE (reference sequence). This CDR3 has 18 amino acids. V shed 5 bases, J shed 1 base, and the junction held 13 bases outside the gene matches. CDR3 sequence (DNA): TGTGCCAGCAGGATGGGGCTAGCGGGGAGGAGGTCCTACAATGAGCAGTTCTTC. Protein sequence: CASRMGLAGRRSYNEQFF.

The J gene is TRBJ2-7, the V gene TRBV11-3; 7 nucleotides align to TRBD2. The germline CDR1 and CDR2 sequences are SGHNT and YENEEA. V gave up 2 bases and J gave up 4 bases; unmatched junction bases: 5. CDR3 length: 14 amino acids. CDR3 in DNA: TGTGCCAGCAGCTTATCGGGAGGTCGATACGAGCAGTACTTC. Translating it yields CASSLSGGRYEQYF. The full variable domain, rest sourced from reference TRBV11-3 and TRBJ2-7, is EAGVVQSPRYKIIEKKQPVAFWCNPISGHNTLYWYLQNLGQGPELLIRYENEEAVDDSQLPKDRFSAERLKGVDSTLKIQPAELGDSAVYLCASSLSGGRYEQYFGPGTRLTVT.

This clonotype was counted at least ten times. The CDR3 nucleotides read TGTGCCAGCAGTGAACGGCAGTTAGGCACAGATACGCAGTATTTT. Translating it yields CASSERQLGTDTQYF. The J gene is TRBJ2-3, the V gene TRBV6-1; D gene ambiguous. Trimming removed 2 bases at V and 1 base at J, with 10 bases between. The CDR3 is 15 amino acids. Germline V lookup: CDR1 MNHNS, CDR2 SASEGT.

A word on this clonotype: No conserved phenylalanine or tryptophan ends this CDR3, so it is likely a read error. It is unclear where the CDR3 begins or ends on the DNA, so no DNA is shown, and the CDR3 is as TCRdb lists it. The chain's CDR3 is CASSIPRGRCDWHYI. V gene TRBV19 combines with J gene TRBJ2-1; TRBD2 is taken as the D call from the table, unchecked against the DNA. Germline CDR1 and CDR2: LNHDA and SQIVND (reference sequence). The CDR3 has 15 residues if both end residues are counted.

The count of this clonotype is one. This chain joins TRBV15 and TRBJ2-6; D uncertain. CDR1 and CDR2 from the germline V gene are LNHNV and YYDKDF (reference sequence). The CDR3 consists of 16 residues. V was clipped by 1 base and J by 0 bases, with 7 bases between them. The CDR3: CATSRGRNSGANVLTF. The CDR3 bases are TGTGCCACCAGCAGAGGCCGGAACTCTGGGGCCAACGTCCTGACTTTC.